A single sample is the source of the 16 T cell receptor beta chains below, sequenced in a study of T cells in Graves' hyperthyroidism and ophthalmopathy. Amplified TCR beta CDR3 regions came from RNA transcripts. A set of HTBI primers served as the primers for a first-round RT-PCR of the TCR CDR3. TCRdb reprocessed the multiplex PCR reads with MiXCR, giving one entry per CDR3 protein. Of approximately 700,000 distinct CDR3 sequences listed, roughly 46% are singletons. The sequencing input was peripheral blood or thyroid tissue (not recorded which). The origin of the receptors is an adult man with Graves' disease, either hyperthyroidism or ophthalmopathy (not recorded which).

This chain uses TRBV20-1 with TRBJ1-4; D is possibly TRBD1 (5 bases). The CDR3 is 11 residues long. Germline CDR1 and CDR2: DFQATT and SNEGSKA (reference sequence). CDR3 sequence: CARGRTQLRFF. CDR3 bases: TGCGCCCGGGGACGGACCCAATTGAGGTTTTTT.

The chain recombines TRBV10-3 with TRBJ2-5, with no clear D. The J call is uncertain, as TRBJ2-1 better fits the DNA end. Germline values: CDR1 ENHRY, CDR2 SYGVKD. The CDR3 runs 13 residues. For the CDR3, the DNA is TGTGCCATCAGCCCTGACCAGCGAAATGAGCAGTTCTTC. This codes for CAISPDQRNEQFF.

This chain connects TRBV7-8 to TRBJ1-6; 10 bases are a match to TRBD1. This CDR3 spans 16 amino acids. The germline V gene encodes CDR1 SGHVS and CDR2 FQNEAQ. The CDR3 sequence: CARDFATGGGNSPLHF. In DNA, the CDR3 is TGTGCTAGAGATTTCGCGACAGGGGGCGGTAATTCACCCCTCCACTTT.

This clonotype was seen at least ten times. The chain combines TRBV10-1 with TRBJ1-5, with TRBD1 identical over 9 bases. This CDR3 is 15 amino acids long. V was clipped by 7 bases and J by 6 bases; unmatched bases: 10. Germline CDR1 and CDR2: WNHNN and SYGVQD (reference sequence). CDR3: CASNLRQGGFQPQHF. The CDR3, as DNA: TGCGCCAGCAACTTACGACAGGGGGGATTTCAGCCCCAGCATTTT.

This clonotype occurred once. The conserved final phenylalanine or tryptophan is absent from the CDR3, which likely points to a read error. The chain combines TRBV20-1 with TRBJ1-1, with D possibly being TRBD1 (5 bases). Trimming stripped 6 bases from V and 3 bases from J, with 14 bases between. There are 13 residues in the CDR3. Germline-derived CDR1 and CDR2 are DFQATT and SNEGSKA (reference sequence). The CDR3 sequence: CSAIEPRDTEAFL. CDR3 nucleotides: TGCAGTGCCATTGAGCCCAGGGACACTGAAGCTTTCCTT.

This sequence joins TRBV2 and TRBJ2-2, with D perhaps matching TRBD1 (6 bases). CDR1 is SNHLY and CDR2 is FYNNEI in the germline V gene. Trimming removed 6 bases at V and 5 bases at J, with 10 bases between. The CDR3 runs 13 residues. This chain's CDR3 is CASSGGQTGELFF. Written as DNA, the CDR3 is TGTGCCAGCAGCGGAGGACAGACCGGGGAGCTGTTTTTT.

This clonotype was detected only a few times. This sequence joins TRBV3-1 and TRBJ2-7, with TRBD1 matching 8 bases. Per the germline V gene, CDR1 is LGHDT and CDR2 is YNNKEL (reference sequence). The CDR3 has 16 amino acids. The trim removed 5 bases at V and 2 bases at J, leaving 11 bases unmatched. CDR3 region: CASSGPHDRGAYEQYF. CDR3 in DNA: TGTGCCAGCAGCGGACCACACGACAGGGGCGCCTACGAGCAGTACTTC.

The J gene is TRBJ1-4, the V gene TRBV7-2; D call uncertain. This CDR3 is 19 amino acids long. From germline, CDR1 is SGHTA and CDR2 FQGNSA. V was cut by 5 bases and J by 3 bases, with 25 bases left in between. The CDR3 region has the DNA TGTGCCAGCAGCCCTAGCCTTCGTGGCACCGGGGAGTCTAATGAAAAACTGTTTTTT. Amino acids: CASSPSLRGTGESNEKLFF.

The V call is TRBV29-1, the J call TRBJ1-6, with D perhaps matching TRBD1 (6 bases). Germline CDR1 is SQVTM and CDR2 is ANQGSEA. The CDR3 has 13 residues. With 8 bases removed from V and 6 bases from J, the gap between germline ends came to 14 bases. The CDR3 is CSQPGHINSPLHF. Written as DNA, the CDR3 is TGCAGCCAACCGGGACACATTAATTCACCCCTCCACTTT.

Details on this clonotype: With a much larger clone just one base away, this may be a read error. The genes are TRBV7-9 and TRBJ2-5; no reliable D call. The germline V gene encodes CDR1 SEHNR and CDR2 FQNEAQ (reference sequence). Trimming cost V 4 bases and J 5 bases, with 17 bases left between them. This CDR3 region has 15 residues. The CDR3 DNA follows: TGTGCCAGCAGCTCCTTGGGTCTAGATCCGGAGACCCAGTACTTC. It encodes CASSSLGLDPETQYF.

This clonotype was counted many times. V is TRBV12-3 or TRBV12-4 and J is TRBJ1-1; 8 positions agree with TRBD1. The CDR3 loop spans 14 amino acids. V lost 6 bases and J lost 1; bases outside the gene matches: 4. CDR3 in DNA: TGTGCCAGCAGAACCGGGACAGGGAACACTGAAGCTTTCTTT. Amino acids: CASRTGTGNTEAFF.

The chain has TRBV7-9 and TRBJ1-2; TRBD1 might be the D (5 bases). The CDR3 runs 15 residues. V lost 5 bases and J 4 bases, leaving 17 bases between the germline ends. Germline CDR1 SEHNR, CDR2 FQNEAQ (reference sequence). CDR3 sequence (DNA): TGTGCCAGCAGCCCCAGTCAGGGAGATCGCTATGGCTACACCTTC. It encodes CASSPSQGDRYGYTF.

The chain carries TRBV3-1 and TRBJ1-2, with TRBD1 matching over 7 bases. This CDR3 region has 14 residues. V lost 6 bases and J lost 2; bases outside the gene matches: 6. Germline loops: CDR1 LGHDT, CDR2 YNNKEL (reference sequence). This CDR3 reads CASSPGGQNYGYTF. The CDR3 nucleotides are TGTGCCAGCAGTCCAGGGGGGCAGAACTATGGCTACACCTTC.

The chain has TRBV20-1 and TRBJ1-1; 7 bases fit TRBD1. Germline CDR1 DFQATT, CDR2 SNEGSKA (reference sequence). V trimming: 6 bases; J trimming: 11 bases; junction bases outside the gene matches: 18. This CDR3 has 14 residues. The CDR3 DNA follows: TGCAGTGCAGGCGACTCCGGGACAGCAACCAAGGCTTTCTTT. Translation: CSAGDSGTATKAFF.

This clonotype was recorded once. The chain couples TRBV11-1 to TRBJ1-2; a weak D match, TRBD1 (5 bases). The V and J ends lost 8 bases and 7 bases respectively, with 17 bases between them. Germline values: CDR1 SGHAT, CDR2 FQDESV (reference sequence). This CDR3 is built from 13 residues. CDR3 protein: CASQAIRETGYTF. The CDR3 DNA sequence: TGTGCCAGCCAAGCAATCAGGGAGACTGGCTACACCTTC.

CDR3 nucleotide sequence: TGTGCCAGTAGTATCCGGCAGGGTGGAGAGACCCAGTACTTC. The encoded protein is CASSIRQGGETQYF. The genes are TRBV19 and TRBJ2-5; tentatively, D is TRBD1 (5 bases). Germline V gene lookup returns CDR1 LNHDA and CDR2 SQIVND (reference sequence). The CDR3 is made up of 14 amino acids. Trimming stripped 3 bases from V and 4 bases from J, with 12 bases between.